This T cell receptor (beta chain) was retrieved from a study of OX40 agonist ivuxolimab in advanced cancers. The overall study: In this trial design, patients received ivuxolimab intravenously at 0.01 to 10 mg/kg every 2 weeks.

The CDR3 contains 15 residues. In germline, CDR1 is SGHKS, CDR2 YYEKEE (reference sequence). V was pared by 4 bases and J by 5 bases, with 8 bases of the junction left unmatched. Comments on this clone: Its target is not known.

Generated by immunoSEQ multiplex PCR, the TCRdb table keeps only in-frame clones and is missing some. Counted here are 60,000 to 90,000 clones, 80% to 85% occurring once; the ten biggest clones make up over 4%. The study, taken as a whole, reports: Expanded peripheral T cell antigen specificity was not determined. Average numbers of expanded clones were greater in CD8+ T cells than in CD4+.

The V gene is TRBV5-5, the J gene TRBJ2-2, with 7 bases lining up with TRBD1. The origin of this receptor is an adult with an advanced solid tumor such as melanoma, head and neck, liver or kidney cancer. The specimen was CD4+ or CD8+ T cells sorted from blood, collected in a trial of the OX40 agonist ivuxolimab. In DNA, the CDR3 is TGTGCCAGCAGCCCTGGACAGGTGGCGACCGGGGAGCTGTTTTTT. Translating gives CASSPGQVATGELFF.